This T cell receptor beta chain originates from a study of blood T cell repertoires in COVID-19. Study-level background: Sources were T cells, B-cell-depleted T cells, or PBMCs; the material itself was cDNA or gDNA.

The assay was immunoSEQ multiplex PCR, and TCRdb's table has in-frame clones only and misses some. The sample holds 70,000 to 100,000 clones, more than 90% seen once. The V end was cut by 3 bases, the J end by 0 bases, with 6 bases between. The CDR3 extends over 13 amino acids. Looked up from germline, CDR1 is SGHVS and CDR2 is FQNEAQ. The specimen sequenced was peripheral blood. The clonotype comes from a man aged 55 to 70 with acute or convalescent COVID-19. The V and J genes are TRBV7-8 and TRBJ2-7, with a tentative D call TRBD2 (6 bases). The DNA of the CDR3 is TGTGCCAGCAGCTTCGGGAGCTCCTACGAGCAGTACTTC. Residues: CASSFGSSYEQYF.